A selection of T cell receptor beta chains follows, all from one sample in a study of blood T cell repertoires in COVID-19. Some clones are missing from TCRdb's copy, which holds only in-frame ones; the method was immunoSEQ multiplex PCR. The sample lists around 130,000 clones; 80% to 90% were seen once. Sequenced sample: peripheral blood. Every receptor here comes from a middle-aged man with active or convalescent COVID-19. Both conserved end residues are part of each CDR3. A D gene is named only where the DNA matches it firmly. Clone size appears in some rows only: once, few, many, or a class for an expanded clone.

CDR3 protein: CASSAYPGTGRETQYF; CDR3 DNA: TGTGCCAGTAGTGCTTACCCCGGGACAGGTAGAGAGACCCAGTACTTC; V gene: TRBV19; D gene: TRBD1; CDR3 length: 16; J gene: TRBJ2-5; clone size: NA
CDR3 protein: CASSQEDAGGDNEQFF; CDR3 DNA: TGTGCCAGCAGCCAAGAAGACGCGGGAGGGGACAATGAGCAGTTCTTC; V gene: TRBV3-1/TRBV3-2; D gene: TRBD2; CDR3 length: 16; J gene: TRBJ2-1; clone size: once
CDR3 protein: CASSMFRGTYEQYF; CDR3 DNA: TGTGCCAGTAGTATGTTCAGGGGGACCTACGAGCAGTACTTC; V gene: TRBV19; D gene: TRBD1; CDR3 length: 14; J gene: TRBJ2-7; clone size: NA
CDR3 protein: CASSNNGLADNEQFF; CDR3 DNA: TGTGCCAGCAGTAACAACGGACTAGCGGACAATGAGCAGTTCTTC; V gene: TRBV2; D gene: TRBD2; CDR3 length: 15; J gene: TRBJ2-1; clone size: once
CDR3 protein: CASSLAGGLSSDEQYF; CDR3 DNA: TGTGCCAGCAGCTTAGCGGGAGGGCTAAGCTCGGACGAGCAGTACTTC; V gene: TRBV7-6; D gene: TRBD2; CDR3 length: 16; J gene: TRBJ2-7; clone size: NA
CDR3 protein: CASSLGQAVGRPSYEQYF; CDR3 DNA: TGTGCCAGCAGCTTGGGACAGGCGGTTGGACGTCCCTCCTACGAGCAGTACTTC; V gene: TRBV7-8; D gene: TRBD1; CDR3 length: 18; J gene: TRBJ2-7; clone size: NA
CDR3 protein: CASSKLGLAGGEQFF; CDR3 DNA: TGTGCCAGCAGTAAGCTCGGACTAGCGGGTGGTGAGCAGTTCTTC; V gene: TRBV2; D gene: TRBD2; CDR3 length: 15; J gene: TRBJ2-1; clone size: once
CDR3 protein: CASSLNGLVPGLASYEQYF; CDR3 DNA: TGCGCCAGCAGCTTGAACGGTCTCGTTCCGGGACTAGCGAGCTACGAGCAGTACTTC; V gene: TRBV5-1; D gene: TRBD2; CDR3 length: 19; J gene: TRBJ2-7; clone size: NA
CDR3 protein: CASSLSLTGGRGNQPQHF; CDR3 DNA: TGTGCCAGCAGTTTATCGTTGACAGGGGGCAGAGGCAATCAGCCCCAGCATTTT; V gene: TRBV27; D gene: TRBD1; CDR3 length: 18; J gene: TRBJ1-5; clone size: NA
CDR3 protein: CASRSSGGYTF; CDR3 DNA: TGTGCCAGCAGATCCTCGGGTGGCTACACCTTC; V gene: TRBV6-6; D gene: NA; CDR3 length: 11; J gene: TRBJ1-2; clone size: NA
CDR3 protein: CAISEPGTSYGYTF; CDR3 DNA: TGTGCCATCAGTGAGCCCGGGACATCCTATGGCTACACCTTC; V gene: TRBV10-3; D gene: NA; CDR3 length: 14; J gene: TRBJ1-2; clone size: NA
CDR3 protein: CACLQGNGYTF; CDR3 DNA: TGTGCCTGCCTACAGGGGAATGGCTACACCTTC; V gene: TRBV30; D gene: TRBD1; CDR3 length: 11; J gene: TRBJ1-2; clone size: once
CDR3 protein: CASSSGQGPYEQYF; CDR3 DNA: TGTGCCAGCAGCTCGGGACAGGGCCCCTACGAGCAGTACTTC; V gene: TRBV7-2; D gene: TRBD1; CDR3 length: 14; J gene: TRBJ2-7; clone size: NA
CDR3 protein: CASSFRTNQETQYF; CDR3 DNA: TGCGCCAGCAGCTTTCGGACTAATCAAGAGACCCAGTACTTC; V gene: TRBV5-1; D gene: NA; CDR3 length: 14; J gene: TRBJ2-5; clone size: NA
CDR3 protein: CASSLGGGASDTQYF; CDR3 DNA: TGTGCCAGCAGCTTAGGCGGGGGGGCATCAGATACGCAGTATTTT; V gene: TRBV7-2; D gene: TRBD2; CDR3 length: 15; J gene: TRBJ2-3; clone size: once
CDR3 protein: CASSLRGSGRLYTGELFF; CDR3 DNA: TGTGCCAGCAGCTTAAGGGGTAGCGGGAGATTGTACACCGGGGAGCTGTTTTTT; V gene: TRBV7-2; D gene: TRBD2; CDR3 length: 18; J gene: TRBJ2-2; clone size: NA
CDR3 protein: CASSLAGGQYNEQFF; CDR3 DNA: TGTGCCAGCAGCTTAGCGGGGGGGCAGTACAATGAGCAGTTCTTC; V gene: TRBV7-2; D gene: NA; CDR3 length: 15; J gene: TRBJ2-1; clone size: few
CDR3 protein: CASSPRASGARNEQFF; CDR3 DNA: TGTGCCAGCTCACCACGGGCTAGCGGGGCCAGAAATGAGCAGTTCTTC; V gene: TRBV18; D gene: TRBD2; CDR3 length: 16; J gene: TRBJ2-1; clone size: once
CDR3 protein: CASSRLAGGNTGELFF; CDR3 DNA: TGTGCCAGCAGTAGACTAGCGGGGGGTAACACCGGGGAGCTGTTTTTT; V gene: TRBV2; D gene: TRBD2; CDR3 length: 16; J gene: TRBJ2-2; clone size: NA
CDR3 protein: CAWSYYTSGTGRNQPQHF; CDR3 DNA: TGTGCCTGGAGCTACTACACTTCCGGGACAGGAAGAAATCAGCCCCAGCATTTT; V gene: TRBV30; D gene: TRBD1; CDR3 length: 18; J gene: TRBJ1-5; clone size: NA
CDR3 protein: CASSLGGTPSNTDTQYF; CDR3 DNA: TGTGCCAGCAGCCTCGGTGGGACTCCATCTAACACAGATACGCAGTATTTT; V gene: TRBV27; D gene: NA; CDR3 length: 17; J gene: TRBJ2-3; clone size: NA
CDR3 protein: CASSLDPAGRSNQPQHF; CDR3 DNA: TGTGCCAGCAGCTTAGATCCGGCCGGGAGAAGCAATCAGCCCCAGCATTTT; V gene: TRBV11-2; D gene: NA; CDR3 length: 17; J gene: TRBJ1-5; clone size: NA
CDR3 protein: CASSLDGTPDLGGYTF; CDR3 DNA: TGCGCCAGCAGCTTGGACGGGACACCCGACCTGGGTGGCTACACCTTC; V gene: TRBV5-1; D gene: NA; CDR3 length: 16; J gene: TRBJ1-2; clone size: once
CDR3 protein: CASSIGLRRYEQYF; CDR3 DNA: TGTGCCAGTAGTATTGGCCTTCGTCGCTACGAGCAGTACTTC; V gene: TRBV19; D gene: NA; CDR3 length: 14; J gene: TRBJ2-7; clone size: NA
CDR3 protein: CASSQAGSDSPLHF; CDR3 DNA: TGTGCCAGCAGCCAAGCCGGGTCCGATTCACCCCTCCACTTT; V gene: TRBV3-1/TRBV3-2; D gene: NA; CDR3 length: 14; J gene: TRBJ1-6; clone size: NA